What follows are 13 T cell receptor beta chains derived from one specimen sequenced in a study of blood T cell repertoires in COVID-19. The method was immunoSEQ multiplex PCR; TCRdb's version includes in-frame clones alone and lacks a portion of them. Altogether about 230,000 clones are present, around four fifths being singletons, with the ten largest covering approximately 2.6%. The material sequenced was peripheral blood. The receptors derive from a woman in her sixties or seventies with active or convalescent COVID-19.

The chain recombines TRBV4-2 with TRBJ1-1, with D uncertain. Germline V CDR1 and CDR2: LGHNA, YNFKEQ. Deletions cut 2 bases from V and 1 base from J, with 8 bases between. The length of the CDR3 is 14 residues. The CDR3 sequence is CASSQQTENTEAFF. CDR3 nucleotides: TGTGCCAGCAGCCAACAAACAGAGAACACTGAAGCTTTCTTT.

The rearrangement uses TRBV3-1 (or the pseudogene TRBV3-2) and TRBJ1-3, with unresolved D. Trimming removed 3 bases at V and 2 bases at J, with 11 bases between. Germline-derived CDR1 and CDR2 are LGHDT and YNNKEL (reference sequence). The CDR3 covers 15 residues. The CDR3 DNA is TGTGCCAGCAGCCACTACGAACGCGCTGGAAACACCATATATTTT. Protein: CASSHYERAGNTIYF.

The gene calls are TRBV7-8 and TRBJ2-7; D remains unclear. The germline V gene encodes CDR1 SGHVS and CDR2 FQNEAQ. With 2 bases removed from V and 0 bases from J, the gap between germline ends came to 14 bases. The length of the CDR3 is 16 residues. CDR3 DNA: TGTGCCAGCAGCTTAAGTCGACTTATACTCTCCTACGAGCAGTACTTC. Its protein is CASSLSRLILSYEQYF.

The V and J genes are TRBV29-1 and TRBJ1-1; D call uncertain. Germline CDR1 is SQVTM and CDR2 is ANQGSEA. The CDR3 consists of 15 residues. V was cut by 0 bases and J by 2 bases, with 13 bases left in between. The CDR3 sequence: CSVEDLRGGNTEAFF. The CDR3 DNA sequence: TGCAGCGTTGAAGATCTTCGGGGTGGCAACACTGAAGCTTTCTTT.

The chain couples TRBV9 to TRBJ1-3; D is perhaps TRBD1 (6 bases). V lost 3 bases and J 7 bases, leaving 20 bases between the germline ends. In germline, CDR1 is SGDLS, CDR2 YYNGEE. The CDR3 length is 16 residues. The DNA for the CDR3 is TGTGCCAGCAGCGGTACTCGGGACATCTCGCGGAACACCATATATTTT. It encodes CASSGTRDISRNTIYF.

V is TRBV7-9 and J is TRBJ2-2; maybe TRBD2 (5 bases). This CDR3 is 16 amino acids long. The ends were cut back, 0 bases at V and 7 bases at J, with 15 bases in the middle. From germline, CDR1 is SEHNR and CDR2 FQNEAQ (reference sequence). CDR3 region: CASSLARAASGGELFF. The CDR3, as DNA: TGTGCCAGCAGCTTAGCGAGGGCAGCCAGTGGCGGGGAGCTGTTTTTT.

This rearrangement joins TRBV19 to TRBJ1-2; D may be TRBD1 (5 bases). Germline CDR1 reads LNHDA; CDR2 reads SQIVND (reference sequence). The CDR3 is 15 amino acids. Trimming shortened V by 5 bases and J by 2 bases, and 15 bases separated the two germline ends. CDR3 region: CASSPWGLRNYGYTF. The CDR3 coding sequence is TGTGCCAGTAGTCCCTGGGGCCTCCGAAACTATGGCTACACCTTC. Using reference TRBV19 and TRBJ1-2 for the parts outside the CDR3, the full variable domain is DGGITQSPKYLFRKEGQNVTLSCEQNLNHDAMYWYRQDPGQGLRLIYYSQIVNDFQKGDIAEGYSVSREKKESFPLTVTSAQKNPTAFYLCASSPWGLRNYGYTFGSGTRLTVV.

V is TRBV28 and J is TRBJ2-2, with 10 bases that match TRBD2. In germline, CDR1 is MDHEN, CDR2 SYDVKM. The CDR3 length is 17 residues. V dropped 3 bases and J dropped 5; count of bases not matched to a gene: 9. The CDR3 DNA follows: TGTGCCAGCAGTTTTAAGCGGGGGGGCCGGAGGACCGGGGAGCTGTTTTTT. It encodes CASSFKRGGRRTGELFF. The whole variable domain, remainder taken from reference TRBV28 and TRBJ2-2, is DVKVTQSSRYLVKRTGEKVFLECVQDMDHENMFWYRQDPGLGLRLIYFSYDVKMKEKGDIPEGYSVSREKKERFSLILESASTNQTSMYLCASSFKRGGRRTGELFFGEGSRLTVL.

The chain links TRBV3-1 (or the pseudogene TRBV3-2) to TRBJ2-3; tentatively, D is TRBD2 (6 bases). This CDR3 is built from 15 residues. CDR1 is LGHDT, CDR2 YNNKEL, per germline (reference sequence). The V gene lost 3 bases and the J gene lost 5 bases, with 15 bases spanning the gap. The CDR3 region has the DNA TGTGCCAGCAGCCACGTCTTTTCAGCGGGAGATACGCAGTATTTT. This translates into CASSHVFSAGDTQYF.

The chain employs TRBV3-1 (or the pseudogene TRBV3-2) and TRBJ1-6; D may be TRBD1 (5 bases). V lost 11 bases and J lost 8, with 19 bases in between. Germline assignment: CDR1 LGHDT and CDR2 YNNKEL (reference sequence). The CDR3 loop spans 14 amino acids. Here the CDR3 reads CASTHRGWDSPLHF. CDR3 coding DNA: TGTGCCTCGACCCACCGGGGGTGGGATTCACCCCTCCACTTT.

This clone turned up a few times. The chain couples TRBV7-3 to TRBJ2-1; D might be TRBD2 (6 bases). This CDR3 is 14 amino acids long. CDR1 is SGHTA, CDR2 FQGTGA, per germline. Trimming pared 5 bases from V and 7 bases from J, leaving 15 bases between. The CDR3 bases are TGTGCCAGCAGCCTGAGAGGAGGGGTGAATGAGCAGTTCTTC. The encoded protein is CASSLRGGVNEQFF.

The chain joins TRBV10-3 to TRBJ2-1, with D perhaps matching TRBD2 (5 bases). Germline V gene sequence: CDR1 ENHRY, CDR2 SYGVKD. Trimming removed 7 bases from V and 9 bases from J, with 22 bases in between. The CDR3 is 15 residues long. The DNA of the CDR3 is TGTGCCATCACGGGGTCGGGTTCACCCGGCGGTGAGCAGTTCTTC. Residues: CAITGSGSPGGEQFF.

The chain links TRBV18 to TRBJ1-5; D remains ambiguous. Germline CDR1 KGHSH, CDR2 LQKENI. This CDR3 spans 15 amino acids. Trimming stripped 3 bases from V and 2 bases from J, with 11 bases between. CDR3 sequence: CASSPGPGRNQPQHF. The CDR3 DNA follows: TGTGCCAGCTCACCGGGCCCCGGTCGCAATCAGCCCCAGCATTTT.